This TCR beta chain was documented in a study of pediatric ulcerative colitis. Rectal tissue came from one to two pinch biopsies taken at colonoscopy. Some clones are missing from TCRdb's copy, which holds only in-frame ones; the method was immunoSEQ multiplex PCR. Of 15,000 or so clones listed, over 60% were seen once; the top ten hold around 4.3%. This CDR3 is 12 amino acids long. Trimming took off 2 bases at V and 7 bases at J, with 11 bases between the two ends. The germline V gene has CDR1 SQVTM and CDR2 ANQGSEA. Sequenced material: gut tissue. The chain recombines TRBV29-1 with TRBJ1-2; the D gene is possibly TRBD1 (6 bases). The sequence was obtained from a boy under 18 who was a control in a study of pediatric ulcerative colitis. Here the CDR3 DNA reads TGCAGCGTTGAAAGGGGGGAAGGTGGCTACACCTTC. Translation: CSVERGEGGYTF.